Included here is one TCR beta chain sequence, with context. Seattle patients were enrolled during active infection and followed longitudinally. This record belongs to a study of blood T cell repertoires in COVID-19. Whole-study context: Samples taken during acute and convalescent COVID-19 were collected in the United States, Italy and Spain. Sample material is recorded as cDNA or gDNA derived from T cells, B-cell-depleted T cells, or PBMCs.

Original processing methods: Amplified reference gene primers provided the basis for estimating nucleated cell counts. Here immunoSEQ multiplex PCR was the method, and the copy in TCRdb shows in-frame clones only, minus some. V, J and clone size were drawn from that table, and D and trimming were deduced from the DNA. The sample carries approximately 200,000 clones, around 80% recorded once. The sequencing sample was made of peripheral blood. The origin of this receptor is a woman older than 75 with COVID-19, enrolled during active disease.

DNA for the CDR3: TGCGCCAGCAGCTTGATGGCGGGCGGGCAGGTAAGCTCCTACGAGCAGTACTTC. This sequence encodes CASSLMAGGQVSSYEQYF. The chain couples TRBV5-1 to TRBJ2-7; D possibly corresponds to TRBD2 (5 bases). V was shortened by 1 base and J by 0 bases, with 20 bases between the two germline ends. The length of the CDR3 is 18 residues. Germline assignment: CDR1 SGHRS and CDR2 YFSETQ.